These 20 T cell receptor beta chains were sequenced from one sample in a study of tumor-infiltrating lymphocytes in primary liver carcinoma. cDNA specific to TCR beta was made from 500 ng of total RNA, with a constant-region primer employed for priming. Employing slightly modified ARM-PCR, three nested multiplex PCR rounds were run, and these gave rise to the TCR beta libraries. Both of the initial two PCR rounds ran for about 11 cycles and employed TRBV1-TRBV30 forward primers alongside a C-beta reverse primer. MiXCR, run by TCRdb on the multiplex PCR reads, gives a single entry per CDR3 protein. The sample contains about 200,000 distinct CDR3 sequences, around 60% of which appear only once. Blood RNA was derived from unsorted whole blood, and germline DNA was extracted too. What was sequenced was peripheral blood. Source of these receptors: a woman aged 55-75 years with primary liver carcinoma and hepatitis B virus infection.

On this clonotype: This may be a read error: a much more frequent sequence differs by one nucleotide. The CDR3 bases are TGTGCCAGCAGCTTACCAAACTACGAGCAGAACTTC. Protein sequence: CASSLPNYEQNF. The rearrangement joins TRBV7-9 to TRBJ2-7, with D unresolved. This CDR3 is 12 amino acids long. Germline CDR1 SEHNR, CDR2 FQNEAQ (reference sequence).

The rearrangement links TRBV28 to TRBJ1-1, with D possibly matching TRBD1 (6 bases). CDR3 size: 15 residues. V lost 5 bases and J lost 1, with 14 bases in between. Germline V gene lookup returns CDR1 MDHEN and CDR2 SYDVKM. This CDR3 reads CASSPSSGANTEAFF. The CDR3 DNA reads as TGTGCCAGCAGTCCCTCGTCAGGGGCGAACACTGAAGCTTTCTTT.

This clonotype has a count of ten or more. The J gene is TRBJ2-3, the V gene TRBV28, with D maybe TRBD1 (6 bases). The CDR3 sequence is 14 residues long. Per the germline V gene, CDR1 is MDHEN and CDR2 is SYDVKM. The germline V and J ends were trimmed by 4 bases and 6 bases, with 14 bases remaining between them. This CDR3 is CASSSTAGADTQYF. CDR3 DNA: TGTGCCAGCAGTTCCACGGCAGGGGCGGATACGCAGTATTTT. The variable domain in full, completed from reference TRBV28 and TRBJ2-3, reads DVKVTQSSRYLVKRTGEKVFLECVQDMDHENMFWYRQDPGLGLRLIYFSYDVKMKEKGDIPEGYSVSREKKERFSLILESASTNQTSMYLCASSSTAGADTQYFGPGTRLTVL.

On this clonotype: The junction differs from germline at one of its ends, possibly a read error. The chain employs TRBV5-1 and TRBJ2-6, with a possible D match to TRBD1 (5 bases). CDR1 and CDR2 (germline): SGHRS, YFSETQ. The CDR3 has 17 amino acids. The CDR3, as DNA: TGCGTCAGCAGTCGGGCCCAGTCCCCACCTGGGGCCAACGTTCTGACTTTC. Translating it yields CVSSRAQSPPGANVLTF.

The table lists this clonotype with a few counts. At one end, the junction sequence differs from germline, possibly due to a read error. This chain joins TRBV4-1 and TRBJ2-2, with TRBD2 matching over 11 bases. The CDR3 covers 15 residues. Germline CDR1 MGHRA, CDR2 YSYEKL. For the CDR3, the DNA is TGCGCCAGCAGCTATAGCGGGAGGGACACCGGGGGGCTGTTTTTT. Translating gives CASSYSGRDTGGLFF.

With regard to this clonotype: Relative to the germline gene, one junction end is altered; a read error may explain this. J is TRBJ1-3 and V is TRBV12-3 or TRBV12-4; 7 nucleotides align to TRBD1. The CDR3 is 15 residues long. As DNA, the CDR3 is TGTGCCAGCAGATCCGGGACAGCACGCGGAAACACCATACATTTT. It specifies CASRSGTARGNTIHF.

About this clonotype: The CDR3 end shows no conserved phenylalanine or tryptophan, and so a read error is likely. V usage is TRBV4-2 and J usage is TRBJ2-7; 7 bases agree with TRBD1. The germline V gene encodes CDR1 LGHNA and CDR2 YNFKEQ. This CDR3 comprises 14 residues. CDR3 coding DNA: TGTGCTGGCAGCCAAGGGGGCGGTTCCTACGAGCAGTACTTA. This encodes CAGSQGGGSYEQYL.

This chain links TRBV11-2 with TRBJ2-7, with D perhaps matching TRBD1 (5 bases). Germline assignment: CDR1 SGHAT and CDR2 FQNNGV. Trimming took 7 bases from V and 3 from J, leaving 13 bases between them. CDR3 length equals 13 residues. CDR3 in amino acids: CASNFGRGYEQYF. For the CDR3, the DNA is TGTGCCAGCAACTTCGGTAGGGGCTACGAGCAGTACTTC.

Of note for this clonotype: This likely comes from a read error, as the CDR3 has no conserved phenylalanine or tryptophan at its end. The rearrangement links TRBV4-1 to TRBJ2-1; TRBD2 is a possible D gene (6 bases). Per the germline V gene, CDR1 is MGHRA and CDR2 is YSYEKL. The CDR3 contains 13 residues. Deletions cut 0 bases from V and 13 bases from J, with 13 bases between. CDR3 amino acids: CASSQDRGGRQFS. The DNA for the CDR3 is TGCGCCAGCAGCCAAGATCGGGGAGGAAGACAGTTCTCC.

With respect to this clonotype: The CDR3 end shows no conserved phenylalanine or tryptophan, and so a read error is likely. The chain has TRBV11-2 and TRBJ2-5; D ambiguous. CDR3 size: 11 residues. Germline assignment: CDR1 SGHAT and CDR2 FQNNGV. CDR3 amino acids: CASSSLEIQYS. The CDR3 DNA reads TGTGCCAGCAGCTCCTTAGAGATCCAGTACTCC.

There are a few counts of this clonotype. The rearrangement joins TRBV6-7 to TRBJ2-1, with 14 bases identical to TRBD2. TRBV6-7 is reported as an ORF; its role is uncertain. J gave up 0 bases and V 5 bases, and 9 bases lay outside the gene matches. CDR3 length: 19 residues. CDR3 bases: TGTGCCAGCAGTGACCTGACTAGCGGGAGGGGCAGCTCCTACAATGAGCAGTTCTTC. It codes for CASSDLTSGRGSSYNEQFF.

In regard to this clonotype: At one boundary the junction diverges from the germline segment, which might be a read error. The rearrangement joins TRBV19 to TRBJ2-1; 7 bases map to TRBD2. This CDR3 is 16 amino acids long. Germline CDR1 is LNHDA and CDR2 is SQIVND (reference sequence). CDR3 in amino acids: CASNQPGGRGSNKQFF. As DNA, the CDR3 is TGTGCCAGTAACCAACCTGGCGGGAGAGGCTCCAATAAGCAGTTCTTC.

This clonotype was seen many times. The chain recombines TRBV6-1 with TRBJ2-3; TRBD1 matches 7 bases. The CDR3 covers 12 residues. The trim removed 7 bases at V and 5 bases at J, leaving 3 bases unmatched. Germline-derived CDR1 and CDR2 are MNHNS and SASEGT. CDR3 loop: CASKTGIDTQYF. Here the CDR3 DNA reads TGTGCCAGCAAGACAGGGATAGATACGCAGTATTTT.

This clonotype has only a few counts. This chain connects TRBV28 to TRBJ2-5, with D possibly TRBD1 on 6 matching bases. The CDR3 has 13 amino acids. Trimming cost V 8 bases and J 4 bases, with 14 bases left between them. The germline V gene encodes CDR1 MDHEN and CDR2 SYDVKM. The CDR3 sequence is CASLSRGVETQYF. The CDR3 coding sequence is TGTGCCAGCCTCAGCAGGGGAGTAGAGACCCAGTACTTC.

Notes on this clonotype: A much bigger clone sits one base away, suggesting this may be a read error. Because the CDR3's place on the DNA is in doubt, the DNA is left out and the CDR3 is given as listed by TCRdb. The chain is built from TRBV4-1 and TRBJ2-7; TRBD2 reflects the table's D call only, with no check against the DNA. The CDR3 region is 16 residues in length, termini included. The germline V gene has CDR1 MGHRA and CDR2 YSYEKL. CDR3 sequence reads: CASSQVASGAYYEHYF.

The V gene is TRBV2, the J gene TRBJ2-1; 9 bases align to TRBD2. Germline V gene sequence: CDR1 SNHLY, CDR2 FYNNEI. V lost 11 bases and J lost 8; bases outside the gene matches: 19. CDR3 length: 16 residues. This CDR3 is CAQRRGLASGADEQFF. DNA of the CDR3: TGTGCCCAACGGAGGGGACTAGCTTCGGGAGCGGATGAGCAGTTCTTC. Variable domain in full (rest from reference TRBV2 and TRBJ2-1): EPEVTQTPSHQVTQMGQEVILRCVPISNHLYFYWYRQILGQKVEFLVSFYNNEISEKSEIFDDQFSVERPDGSNFTLKIRSTKLEDSAMYFCAQRRGLASGADEQFFGPGTRLTVL.

The CDR3 region is CASRGTGEGYIPQHF. The DNA of the CDR3 is TGTGCCAGCAGGGGGACAGGGGAGGGGTATATACCCCAGCATTTT. The rearrangement links TRBV28 to TRBJ1-5; 10 bases map to TRBD1. CDR1 is MDHEN and CDR2 is SYDVKM in the germline V gene. The CDR3 loop spans 15 amino acids. With 6 bases clipped from V and 10 bases from J, the junction kept 12 bases outside the gene matches.

This clonotype was seen at least ten times. The chain carries TRBV5-5 and TRBJ1-5; 8 bases line up with TRBD1. In germline, CDR1 is SGHKS, CDR2 YYEKEE (reference sequence). J was trimmed by 6 bases and V by 4 bases; bases with no gene match: 9. The CDR3 spans 15 residues. CDR3 loop: CASSPTGEVSQPQHF. In nucleotides, the CDR3 is TGTGCCAGCAGCCCGACAGGGGAGGTCAGTCAGCCCCAGCATTTT.

Regarding this clonotype: The junction departs from germline at one end; a sequencing error may be responsible. The rearrangement links TRBV4-1 to TRBJ1-1; weak D call: TRBD1 (6 bases). Germline values: CDR1 MGHRA, CDR2 YSYEKL. The CDR3 runs 16 residues. The CDR3 here is CASSPLGGPKNTVAFF. The CDR3 DNA reads TGCGCCAGCAGCCCTCTAGGGGGACCAAAGAACACTGTAGCTTTCTTT.

As to this clonotype: One end of the junction varies from germline; a read error may be responsible. The J gene is TRBJ1-1, the V gene TRBV6-1, with 7 bases matching TRBD1. The CDR3 spans 16 residues. Germline assignment: CDR1 MNHNS and CDR2 SASEGT. CDR3 DNA sequence: TGTGCCGGCAGTGAGGGTACAGGGGATTCTCCCGCTGAAGCTTTCTTT. Its protein product is CAGSEGTGDSPAEAFF.